This T cell receptor (beta chain) originates from a study of blood T cell repertoires in COVID-19. The V end lost 5 bases, the J end lost 6 bases, and 15 bases lay between the germline ends. In germline, CDR1 is LGHNT, CDR2 FRNRAP. The CDR3 is 14 amino acids. In the original processing: Cell counts per sample came from amplifying reference gene primers. Method: immunoSEQ multiplex PCR; TCRdb's copy keeps in-frame clones and lacks some. Clonal size and the V and J genes are those of that table, whereas D and trimming came from the DNA. Seen here are about 54,000 clones, roughly 87% observed once, and the top ten hold approximately 3.7%.

The receptor was isolated from a man aged 40-49 years with COVID-19, enrolled during active disease. The V and J genes are TRBV12-5 and TRBJ2-3; D remains ambiguous. The specimen was peripheral blood. The CDR3 loop reads CASGLGLVQDTQYF. Here the CDR3 DNA reads TGTGCTAGTGGTCTAGGCCTGGTCCAGGATACGCAGTATTTT.